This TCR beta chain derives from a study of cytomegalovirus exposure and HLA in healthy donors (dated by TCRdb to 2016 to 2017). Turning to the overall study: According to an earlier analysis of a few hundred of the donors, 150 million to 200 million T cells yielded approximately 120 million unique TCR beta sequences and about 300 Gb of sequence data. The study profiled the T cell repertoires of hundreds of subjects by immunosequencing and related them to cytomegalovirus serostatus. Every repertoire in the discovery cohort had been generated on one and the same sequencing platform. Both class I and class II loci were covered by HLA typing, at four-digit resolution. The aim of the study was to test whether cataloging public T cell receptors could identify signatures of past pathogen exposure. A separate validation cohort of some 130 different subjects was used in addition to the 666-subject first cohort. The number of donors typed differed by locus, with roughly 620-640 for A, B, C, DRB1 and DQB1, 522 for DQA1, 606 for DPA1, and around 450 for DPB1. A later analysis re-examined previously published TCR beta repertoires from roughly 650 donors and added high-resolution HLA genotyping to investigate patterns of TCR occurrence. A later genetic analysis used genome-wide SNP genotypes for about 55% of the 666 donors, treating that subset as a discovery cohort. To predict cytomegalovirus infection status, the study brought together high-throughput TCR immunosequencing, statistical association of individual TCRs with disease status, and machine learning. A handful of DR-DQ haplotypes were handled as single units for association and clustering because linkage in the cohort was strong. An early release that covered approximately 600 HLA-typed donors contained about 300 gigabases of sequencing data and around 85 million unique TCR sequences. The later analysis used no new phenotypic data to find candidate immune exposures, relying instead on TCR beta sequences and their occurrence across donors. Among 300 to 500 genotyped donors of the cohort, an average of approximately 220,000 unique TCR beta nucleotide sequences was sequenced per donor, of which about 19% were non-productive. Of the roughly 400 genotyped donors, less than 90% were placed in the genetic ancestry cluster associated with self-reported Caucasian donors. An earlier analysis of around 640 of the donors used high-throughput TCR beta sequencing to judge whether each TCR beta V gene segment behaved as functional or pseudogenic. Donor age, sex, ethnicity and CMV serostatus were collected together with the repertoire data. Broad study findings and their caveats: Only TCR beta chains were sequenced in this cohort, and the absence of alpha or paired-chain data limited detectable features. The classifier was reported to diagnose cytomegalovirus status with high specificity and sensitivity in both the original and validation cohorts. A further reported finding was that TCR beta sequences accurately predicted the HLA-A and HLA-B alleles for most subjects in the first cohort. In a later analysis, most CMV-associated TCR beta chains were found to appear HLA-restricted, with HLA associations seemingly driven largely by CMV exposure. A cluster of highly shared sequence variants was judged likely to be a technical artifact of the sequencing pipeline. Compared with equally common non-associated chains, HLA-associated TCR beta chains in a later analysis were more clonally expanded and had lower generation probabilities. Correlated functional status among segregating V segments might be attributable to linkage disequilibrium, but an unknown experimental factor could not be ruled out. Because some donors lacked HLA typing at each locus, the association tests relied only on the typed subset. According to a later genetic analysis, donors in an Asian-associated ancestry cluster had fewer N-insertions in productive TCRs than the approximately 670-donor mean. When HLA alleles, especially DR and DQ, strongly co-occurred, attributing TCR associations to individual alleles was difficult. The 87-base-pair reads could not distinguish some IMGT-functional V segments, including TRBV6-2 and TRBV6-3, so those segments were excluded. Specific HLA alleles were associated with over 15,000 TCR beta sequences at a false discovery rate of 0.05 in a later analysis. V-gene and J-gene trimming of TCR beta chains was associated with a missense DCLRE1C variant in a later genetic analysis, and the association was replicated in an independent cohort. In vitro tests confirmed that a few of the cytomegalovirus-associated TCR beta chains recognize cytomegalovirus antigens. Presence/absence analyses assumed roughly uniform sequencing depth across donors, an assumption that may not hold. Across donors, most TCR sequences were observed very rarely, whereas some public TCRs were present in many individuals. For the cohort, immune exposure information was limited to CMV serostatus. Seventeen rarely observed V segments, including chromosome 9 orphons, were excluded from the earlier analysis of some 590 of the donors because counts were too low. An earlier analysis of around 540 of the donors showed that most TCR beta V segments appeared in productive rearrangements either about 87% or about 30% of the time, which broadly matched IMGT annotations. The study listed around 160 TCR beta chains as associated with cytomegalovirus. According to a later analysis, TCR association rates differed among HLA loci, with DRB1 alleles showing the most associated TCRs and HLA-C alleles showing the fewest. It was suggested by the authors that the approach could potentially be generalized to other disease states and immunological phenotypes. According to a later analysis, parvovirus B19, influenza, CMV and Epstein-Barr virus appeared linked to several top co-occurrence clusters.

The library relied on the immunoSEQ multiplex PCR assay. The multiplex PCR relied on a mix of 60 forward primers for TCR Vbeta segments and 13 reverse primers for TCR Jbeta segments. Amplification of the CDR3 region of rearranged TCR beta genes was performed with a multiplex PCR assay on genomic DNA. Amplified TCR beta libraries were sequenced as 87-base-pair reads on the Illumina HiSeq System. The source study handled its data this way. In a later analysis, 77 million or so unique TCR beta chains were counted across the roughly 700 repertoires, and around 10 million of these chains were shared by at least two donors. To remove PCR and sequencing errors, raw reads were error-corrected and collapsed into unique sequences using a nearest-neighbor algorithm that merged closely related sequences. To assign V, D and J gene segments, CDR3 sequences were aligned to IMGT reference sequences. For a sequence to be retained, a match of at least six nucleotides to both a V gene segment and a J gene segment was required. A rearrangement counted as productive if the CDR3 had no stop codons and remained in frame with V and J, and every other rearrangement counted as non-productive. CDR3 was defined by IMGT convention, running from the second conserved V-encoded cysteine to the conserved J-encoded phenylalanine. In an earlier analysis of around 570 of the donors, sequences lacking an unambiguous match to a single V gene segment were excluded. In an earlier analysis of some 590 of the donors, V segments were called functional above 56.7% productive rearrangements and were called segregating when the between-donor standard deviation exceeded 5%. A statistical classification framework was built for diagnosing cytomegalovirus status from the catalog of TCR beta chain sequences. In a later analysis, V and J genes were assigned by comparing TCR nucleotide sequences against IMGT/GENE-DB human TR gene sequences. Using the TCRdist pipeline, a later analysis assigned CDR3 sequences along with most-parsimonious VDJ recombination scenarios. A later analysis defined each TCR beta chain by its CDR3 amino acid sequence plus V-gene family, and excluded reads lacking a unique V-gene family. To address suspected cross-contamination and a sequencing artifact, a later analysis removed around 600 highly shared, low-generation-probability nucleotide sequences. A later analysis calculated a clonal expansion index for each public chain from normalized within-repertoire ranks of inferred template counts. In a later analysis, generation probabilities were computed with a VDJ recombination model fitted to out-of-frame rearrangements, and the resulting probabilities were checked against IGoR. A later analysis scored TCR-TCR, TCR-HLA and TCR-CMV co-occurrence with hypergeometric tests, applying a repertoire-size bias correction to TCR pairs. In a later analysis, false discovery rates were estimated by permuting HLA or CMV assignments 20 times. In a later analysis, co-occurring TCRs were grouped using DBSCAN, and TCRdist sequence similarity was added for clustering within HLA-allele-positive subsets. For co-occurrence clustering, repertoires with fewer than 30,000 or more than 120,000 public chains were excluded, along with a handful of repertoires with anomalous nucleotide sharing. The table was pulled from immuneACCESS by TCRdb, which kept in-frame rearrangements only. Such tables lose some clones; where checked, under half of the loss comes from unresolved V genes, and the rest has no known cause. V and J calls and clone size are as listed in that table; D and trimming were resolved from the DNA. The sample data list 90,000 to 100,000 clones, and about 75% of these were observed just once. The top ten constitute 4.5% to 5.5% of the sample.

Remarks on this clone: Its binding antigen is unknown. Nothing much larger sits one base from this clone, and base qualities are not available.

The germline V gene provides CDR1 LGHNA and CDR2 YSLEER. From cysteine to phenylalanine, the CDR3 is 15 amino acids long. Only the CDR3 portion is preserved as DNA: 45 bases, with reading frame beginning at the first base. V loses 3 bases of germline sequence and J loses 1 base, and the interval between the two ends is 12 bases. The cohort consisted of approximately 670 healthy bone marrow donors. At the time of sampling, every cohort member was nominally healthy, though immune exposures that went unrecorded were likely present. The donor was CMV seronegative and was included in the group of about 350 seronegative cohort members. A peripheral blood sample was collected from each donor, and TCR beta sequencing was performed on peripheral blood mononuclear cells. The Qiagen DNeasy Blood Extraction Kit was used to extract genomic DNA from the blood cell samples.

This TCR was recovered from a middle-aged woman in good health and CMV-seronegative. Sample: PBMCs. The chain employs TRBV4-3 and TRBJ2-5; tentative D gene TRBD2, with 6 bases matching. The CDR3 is CASSQDYSFQETQYF. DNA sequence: TGCGCCAGCAGCCAGGACTACAGCTTCCAAGAGACCCAGTACTTC.